This TCR beta chain was observed in a study of T cells in Graves' hyperthyroidism and ophthalmopathy. Among the patients, aged 18 to 65, hyperthyroidism was newly diagnosed and had lasted under 2 months. Template material for amplifying TCR beta CDR3 regions consisted of RNA transcripts. TCR CDR3 regions were first amplified by RT-PCR with HTBI primers. TCRdb redid the calling of the multiplex PCR reads with MiXCR, one entry per CDR3 protein. The sample contains some 720,000 distinct CDR3 sequences, around 17% of which appear only once. The CDR3 sequence is 13 residues long. The germline gives CDR1 SGHTA, CDR2 FQGNSA. Trimming shortened V by 7 bases and J by 4 bases, and 10 bases separated the two germline ends. The table lists this clonotype with many counts. Its antigen is unidentified. Study results and limitations: Most clonotypes expanded in thyroid above 0.001 were likewise present in blood.

The clonotype was recovered from a man aged 18-30 years with Graves' hyperthyroidism. Sequenced sample: blood. The chain is built from TRBV7-2 and TRBJ2-2, with D uncertain. CDR3 nucleotide sequence: TGTGCCAGCACCTTTGCGGTCACCGGGGAGCTGTTTTTT. Amino acids: CASTFAVTGELFF. The complete variable domain, with remaining parts taken from reference TRBV7-2 and TRBJ2-2, reads GAGVSQSPSNKVTEKGKDVELRCDPISGHTALYWYRQSLGQGLEFLIYFQGNSAPDKSGLPSDRFSAERTGGSVSTLTIQRTQQEDSAVYLCASTFAVTGELFFGEGSRLTVL.